This T cell receptor (beta chain) was identified in a study of beta chain features in type 1 diabetes. Reverse transcription of all isolated RNA meant that expressed TCRB transcripts were sequenced. Assay used: immunoSEQ multiplex PCR; TCRdb lists only in-frame clones, some missing. The data show about 240,000 clones, over 11% seen once. Sorting produced populations that all topped 98% purity. This clone was recorded a few times. Its specificity is unknown. The study, taken as a whole, reports: Moderately but significantly shorter TCRB CDR3s were found in Type 1 diabetes patients in all four CD4+ subsets.

The sequenced sample was naive CD4+ T cells from blood. This receptor was identified in a man aged 30 to 45 with type 1 diabetes.

The CDR3: CATSIRDRGHGNTEAFF. In DNA form, the CDR3 reads TGTGCCACCAGCATCCGGGACAGGGGGCATGGGAACACTGAAGCTTTCTTT. The V and J genes are TRBV15 and TRBJ1-1; 12 bases match TRBD1. Germline CDR1 LNHNV, CDR2 YYDKDF (reference sequence). The CDR3 length is 17 residues. V shed 4 bases and J 1 base; nucleotides not matched to a gene: 7.